The 16 T cell receptor beta chains listed next were all sequenced from one sample in a study of technical replicates of blood from a few donors. Using immunoSEQ multiplex PCR, the repertoire was profiled, and TCRdb retains in-frame clones only, with some absent. The sample shows 75,000 to 95,000 clones, under 95% of them seen only once. The sequencing input was T cells isolated from PBMCs. The receptor source for this set is a human donor in good health.

The chain couples TRBV6-6 to TRBJ2-7, with D tentatively TRBD1 (6 bases). The length of the CDR3 is 12 residues. The germline gives CDR1 MNHNY, CDR2 SVGAGI (reference sequence). Trimming removed 2 bases at V and 6 bases at J, with 8 bases between. The DNA for the CDR3 is TGTGCCAGCAGTTACGCAGGGGTCGAGCAGTACTTC. This sequence encodes CASSYAGVEQYF.

J is TRBJ2-1 and V is TRBV28, with TRBD2 identical over 10 bases. V trimming: 6 bases; J trimming: 5 bases; junction bases outside the gene matches: 4. The CDR3 contains 14 residues. Germline-derived CDR1 and CDR2 are MDHEN and SYDVKM. The chain's CDR3 is CASRVGLADNEQFF. In DNA form, the CDR3 reads TGTGCCAGCAGAGTCGGACTAGCGGACAATGAGCAGTTCTTC.

The CDR3: CASSSQGPYGYTF. The CDR3 nucleotides are TGTGCCAGCAGTTCTCAGGGGCCCTATGGCTACACCTTC. The J gene is TRBJ1-2, the V gene TRBV27, with D maybe TRBD1 (6 bases). The CDR3 runs to 13 residues. V dropped 4 bases and J dropped 4 bases, with 10 bases sitting between them. The germline gives CDR1 MNHEY, CDR2 SMNVEV (reference sequence).

The chain joins TRBV30 to TRBJ2-1; weak D call: TRBD1 (6 bases). The CDR3 length is 12 residues. The V gene lost 4 bases and the J gene lost 5 bases, with 9 bases spanning the gap. CDR1 GTSNPN and CDR2 SVGIG come from the germline V gene (reference sequence). This CDR3 is CAWTGVDNEQFF. CDR3 nucleotide sequence: TGTGCCTGGACAGGGGTGGACAATGAGCAGTTCTTC.

In this sample, this clone turned up a few times. The chain joins TRBV6-5 to TRBJ1-1, with TRBD1 matching over 10 bases. The CDR3 has 14 amino acids. The V and J ends lost 2 bases and 4 bases, in that order; junction bases with no gene match: 1. Germline CDR1 MNHEY, CDR2 SVGAGI. The CDR3 DNA sequence: TGTGCCAGCAGTTACAGGGACAGGGGCACTGAAGCTTTCTTT. Protein sequence: CASSYRDRGTEAFF.

The gene calls are TRBV6-1 and TRBJ2-2; D is possibly TRBD1 (5 bases). The V and J ends lost 11 bases and 0 bases respectively, with 13 bases between them. The CDR3 covers 14 residues. CDR1 is MNHNS and CDR2 is SASEGT in the germline V gene. CDR3 sequence reads: CAVNWGANTGELFF. CDR3 bases: TGTGCCGTCAATTGGGGCGCGAACACCGGGGAGCTGTTTTTT.

This chain uses TRBV5-1 with TRBJ1-6; D gene ambiguous. The germline V gene has CDR1 SGHRS and CDR2 YFSETQ. The ends were cut back, 0 bases at V and 8 bases at J, with 12 bases in the middle. This CDR3 spans 15 amino acids. CDR3 loop: CASSLEPGGDSPLHF. The CDR3 DNA reads TGCGCCAGCAGCTTGGAACCCGGCGGGGATTCACCCCTCCACTTT.

V gene TRBV9 combines with J gene TRBJ2-1; 10 bases match TRBD2. Germline CDR1 SGDLS, CDR2 YYNGEE. The CDR3 spans 14 residues. J lost 6 bases, V lost 1 base, and 1 base had no gene match. The CDR3 DNA is TGTGCCAGCAGCGTAAAGCGGGGGGGCAATGAGCAGTTCTTC. Its protein is CASSVKRGGNEQFF. The full variable domain, with the rest looked up from reference TRBV9 and TRBJ2-1, is DSGVTQTPKHLITATGQRVTLRCSPRSGDLSVYWYQQSLDQGLQFLIQYYNGEERAKGNILERFSAQQFPDLHSELNLSSLELGDSALYFCASSVKRGGNEQFFGPGTRLTVL.

The rearrangement links TRBV5-1 to TRBJ1-2; 9 bases are shared with TRBD1. Looked up from germline, CDR1 is SGHRS and CDR2 is YFSETQ. The CDR3 consists of 14 residues. Unmatched junction bases numbered 7, after V lost 3 bases and J lost 7 bases. For the CDR3, the DNA is TGCGCCAGCAGCTCGGACAGGGGAGTGGGTGGCTACACCTTC. Translating gives CASSSDRGVGGYTF.

This clone occurred once. This chain uses TRBV5-1 with TRBJ2-1, with D possibly being TRBD1 (5 bases). Trimming took 4 bases from V and 2 from J, leaving 13 bases between them. Germline V gene sequence: CDR1 SGHRS, CDR2 YFSETQ. This CDR3 contains 15 residues. CDR3 in amino acids: CASSPRTLAYNEQFF. CDR3 in DNA: TGCGCCAGCAGCCCCCGGACACTTGCCTACAATGAGCAGTTCTTC.

The chain is built from TRBV4-1 and TRBJ2-3; 9 positions agree with TRBD2. J lost 6 bases, V lost 4 bases, and 14 bases had no gene match. This CDR3 has 17 residues. The germline V gene encodes CDR1 MGHRA and CDR2 YSYEKL. In DNA, the CDR3 is TGCGCCAGCAGCCCTGGACGACTAGCGGAGTTTGGGGATACGCAGTATTTT. Translated, it gives CASSPGRLAEFGDTQYF.

The chain combines TRBV2 with TRBJ2-2, with D perhaps matching TRBD1 (6 bases). The CDR3 contains 12 residues. CDR1 is SNHLY and CDR2 is FYNNEI in the germline V gene. Trimming left V 7 bases short and J 9 bases short, with 12 bases between. CDR3 loop: CASTPGERELFF. DNA of the CDR3: TGTGCCAGCACCCCAGGGGAAAGGGAGCTGTTTTTT. The whole variable domain, filled in from reference TRBV2 and TRBJ2-2, reads EPEVTQTPSHQVTQMGQEVILRCVPISNHLYFYWYRQILGQKVEFLVSFYNNEISEKSEIFDDQFSVERPDGSNFTLKIRSTKLEDSAMYFCASTPGERELFFGEGSRLTVL.

In DNA form, the CDR3 reads TGTGCCAGCACCCAGGGACAGGGGTATGACTATGGCTACACCTTC. Translated, it gives CASTQGQGYDYGYTF. This chain connects TRBV6-1 to TRBJ1-2; 10 nucleotides agree with TRBD1. With V trimmed by 7 bases and J by 3 bases, 8 bases remained unmatched. Germline V gene lookup returns CDR1 MNHNS and CDR2 SASEGT. This CDR3 region has 15 residues.

The rearrangement links TRBV6-5 to TRBJ2-3; 8 nucleotides match TRBD2. V lost 1 base, J lost 1 base, and 4 bases stayed unmatched. Germline V gene sequence: CDR1 MNHEY, CDR2 SVGAGI. CDR3 length equals 16 residues. The CDR3 DNA follows: TGTGCCAGCAGTTACTTAAGCGGGAGTCGCACAGATACGCAGTATTTT. Its translation: CASSYLSGSRTDTQYF.

The rearrangement uses TRBV25-1 and TRBJ1-1, with 7 bases matching TRBD1. Germline CDR1 is MGHDK and CDR2 is SYGVNS. CDR3 size: 13 residues. V lost 6 bases to trimming and J lost 1 base; unmatched junction nucleotides: 2. The CDR3 sequence: CASSRTGNTEAFF. The CDR3 DNA is TGTGCCAGCAGCCGGACAGGGAACACTGAAGCTTTCTTT.

The chain recombines TRBV13 with TRBJ2-1; 9 nucleotides match TRBD2. CDR1 is PRHDT and CDR2 is FYEKMQ in the germline V gene (reference sequence). Losses at the gene ends were 9 bases for V and 7 bases for J; bases not matched to a gene: 7. The CDR3 runs 13 residues. CDR3: CASSGSLDNEQFF. Here the CDR3 DNA reads TGTGCCAGTAGCGGGAGTCTGGATAATGAGCAGTTCTTC.